Included here is one T cell receptor (beta chain) sequence, with context. Its antigen is not identified. Time point noted: week 11, during vaccination. Alongside topical imiquimod, each dose of vaccine comprised 300 ug of mutant IDH1 20-mer peptide. TCRdb keeps only in-frame clones here, not all; method: immunoSEQ multiplex PCR. The table lists tens of thousands of clones, around 80% of them singletons. This sample was included in a study of a mutant IDH1 vaccine in newly diagnosed glioma. V lost 7 bases and J lost 0, with 10 bases in between. This CDR3 has 13 amino acids. CDR1 is ENHRY, CDR2 SYGVKD, per germline.

The chain employs TRBV10-3 and TRBJ2-7; D gene uncertain. This clonotype was sampled from a man between 25 and 39 years old with glioma. The material sequenced was PBMCs, taken from a glioma patient whose treatment included an IDH1 peptide vaccine. CDR3: CAITPSPSYEQYF. DNA for the CDR3: TGTGCCATCACACCCTCACCCTCCTACGAGCAGTACTTC.